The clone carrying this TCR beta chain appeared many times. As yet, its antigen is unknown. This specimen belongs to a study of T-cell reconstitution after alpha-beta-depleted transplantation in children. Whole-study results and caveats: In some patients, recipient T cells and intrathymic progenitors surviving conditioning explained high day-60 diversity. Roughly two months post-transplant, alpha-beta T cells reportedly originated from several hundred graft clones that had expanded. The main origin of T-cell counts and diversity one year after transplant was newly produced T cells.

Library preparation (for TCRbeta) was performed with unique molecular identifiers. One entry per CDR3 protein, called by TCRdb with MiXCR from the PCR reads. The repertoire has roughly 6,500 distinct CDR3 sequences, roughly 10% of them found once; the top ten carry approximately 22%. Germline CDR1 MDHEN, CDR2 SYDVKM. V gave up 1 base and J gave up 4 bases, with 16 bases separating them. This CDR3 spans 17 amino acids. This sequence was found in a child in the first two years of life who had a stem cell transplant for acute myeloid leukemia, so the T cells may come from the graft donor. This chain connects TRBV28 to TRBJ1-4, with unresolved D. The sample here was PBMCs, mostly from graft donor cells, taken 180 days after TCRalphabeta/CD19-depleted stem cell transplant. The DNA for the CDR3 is TGTGCCAGCAGTTTATTTAGGTTACGGGCGGTTAATGAAAAACTGTTTTTT. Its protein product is CASSLFRLRAVNEKLFF. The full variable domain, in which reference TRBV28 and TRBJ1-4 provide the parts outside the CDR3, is DVKVTQSSRYLVKRTGEKVFLECVQDMDHENMFWYRQDPGLGLRLIYFSYDVKMKEKGDIPEGYSVSREKKERFSLILESASTNQTSMYLCASSLFRLRAVNEKLFFGSGTQLSVL.